This T cell receptor beta chain is drawn from a study of OX40 agonist ivuxolimab in advanced cancers. Study-level background: All patients had ivuxolimab intravenously every 2 weeks at 0.01 to 10 mg/kg. Three dose-escalation patients had partial responses: one with hepatocellular carcinoma and two with cutaneous melanoma.

Regarding this clone: What it binds is not known.

The protocol was immunoSEQ multiplex PCR, while the TCRdb copy is restricted to in-frame clones and leaves out a portion. Found here are some 37,000 clones, roughly 78% of them singletons; the top ten hold roughly 2%. General study results and limits: CD8+ T cells showed, on average, more clonal expansion than CD4+ cells. In the expanded peripheral T cells, antigen specificity was never determined.

V was cut by 8 bases and J by 2 bases, with 15 bases left in between. CDR3 size: 14 residues. The chain combines TRBV23-1 with TRBJ2-5, with a tentative D call TRBD1 (6 bases). TRBV23-1 is reported as an ORF; its role is uncertain. This clonotype was sampled from an adult with an advanced solid tumor such as melanoma, head and neck, liver or kidney cancer. The sample in question was CD4+ or CD8+ T cells sorted from blood, obtained in a trial of the OX40 agonist ivuxolimab. CDR3 sequence reads: CASVDGDIQETQYF. The CDR3, as DNA: TGCGCCAGCGTCGACGGGGACATACAAGAGACCCAGTACTTC.